The 26 T cell receptor beta chains presented below share a single source sample, sequenced in a study of blood T cell repertoires in COVID-19. This table comes from immunoSEQ multiplex PCR, and its TCRdb copy is limited to in-frame clones, with some not included. This repertoire shows 240,000 or so clones, around 86% found once; its top ten account for roughly 1.9%. Material for sequencing was PBMCs or T cells enriched from blood (not recorded which). The receptors originated from a woman aged 45 to 65 who had recovered from COVID-19.

The chain links TRBV27 to TRBJ2-1; D is uncertain. Germline V lookup: CDR1 MNHEY, CDR2 SMNVEV (reference sequence). V was cut by 2 bases and J by 7 bases, with 12 bases left in between. The CDR3 has 14 amino acids. CDR3 DNA sequence: TGTGCCAGCAGTTTAGAACTACCTAGAAATGAGCAGTTCTTC. It yields the protein CASSLELPRNEQFF.

This chain connects TRBV3-1 (or the pseudogene TRBV3-2) to TRBJ2-7; a weak D match, TRBD1 (5 bases). CDR1 is LGHDT and CDR2 is YNNKEL in the germline V gene (reference sequence). This CDR3 has 15 amino acids. The V end was cut by 3 bases, the J end by 2 bases, with 14 bases between. CDR3 in DNA: TGTGCCAGCAGCCAGATACAGGTCCCAGCCTACGAGCAGTACTTC. Its translation: CASSQIQVPAYEQYF.

This chain uses TRBV7-2 with TRBJ1-4, with D possibly matching TRBD1 (5 bases). This CDR3 is 17 amino acids long. The V gene lost 5 bases and the J gene lost 7 bases, with 23 bases spanning the gap. In germline, CDR1 is SGHTA, CDR2 FQGNSA. The DNA of the CDR3 is TGTGCCAGCAGCATCCCAAGGTTTCAGGAAGGGGTTGAAAAACTGTTTTTT. It codes for CASSIPRFQEGVEKLFF.

The chain combines TRBV6-5 with TRBJ2-3; 10 bases match TRBD1. Germline V gives CDR1 MNHEY, CDR2 SVGAGI. V lost 2 bases and J lost 8; bases outside the gene matches: 7. The CDR3 extends over 15 amino acids. For the CDR3, the DNA is TGTGCCAGCAGTTACGGACAGGGGGGGCAGGGTACGCAGTATTTT. Its translation: CASSYGQGGQGTQYF.

The J gene is TRBJ1-2, the V gene TRBV4-3; no definite D call. The CDR3 sequence is 15 residues long. Germline V CDR1 and CDR2: LGHNA, YSLEER. V was shortened by 0 bases and J by 3 bases, with 11 bases between the two germline ends. The CDR3 region is CASSQDSLDYYGYTF. The CDR3 bases are TGCGCCAGCAGCCAAGATTCTTTAGACTACTATGGCTACACCTTC.

This chain joins TRBV9 and TRBJ2-1; TRBD2 matches 8 bases. The V and J ends lost 5 bases and 9 bases, in that order; junction bases with no gene match: 4. CDR1 and CDR2 from the germline V gene are SGDLS and YYNGEE. There are 12 residues in the CDR3. The CDR3 bases are TGTGCCAGCAGTCTGACTAGCGCTGAGCAGTTCTTC. It specifies CASSLTSAEQFF.

The chain carries TRBV19 and TRBJ1-2, with D perhaps matching TRBD1 (6 bases). V gave up 5 bases and J gave up 2 bases, with 12 bases separating them. This CDR3 spans 14 amino acids. Germline V lookup: CDR1 LNHDA, CDR2 SQIVND (reference sequence). The CDR3 coding sequence is TGTGCCAGTAGTCGACAGGACCCAAACTATGGCTACACCTTC. Protein sequence: CASSRQDPNYGYTF.

The chain combines TRBV5-1 with TRBJ1-2; no firm D call. With 3 bases removed from V and 0 bases from J, the gap between germline ends came to 12 bases. Germline V gene data show CDR1 as SGHRS and CDR2 as YFSETQ. CDR3 length: 15 residues. CDR3 region: CASSSPSGANYGYTF. The DNA of the CDR3 is TGCGCCAGCAGCTCCCCATCTGGAGCTAACTATGGCTACACCTTC. The full variable domain, in which reference TRBV5-1 and TRBJ1-2 provide the parts outside the CDR3, is KAGVTQTPRYLIKTRGQQVTLSCSPISGHRSVSWYQQTPGQGLQFLFEYFSETQRNKGNFPGRFSGRQFSNSRSEMNVSTLELGDSALYLCASSSPSGANYGYTFGSGTRLTVV.

V usage is TRBV7-6 and J usage is TRBJ2-7; 8 nucleotides agree with TRBD1. The V gene end was trimmed by 3 bases and the J gene end by 0 bases; junction bases not matched to a gene: 4. Germline V gene lookup returns CDR1 SGHVS and CDR2 FNYEAQ. CDR3 length: 15 residues. The CDR3 spells CASSFGQGASYEQYF. Written as DNA, the CDR3 is TGTGCCAGCAGCTTTGGGCAGGGGGCCTCCTACGAGCAGTACTTC.

The chain has TRBV19 and TRBJ1-2; D perhaps matches TRBD1 (6 bases). Trimming took 3 bases from V and 6 from J, leaving 14 bases between them. The CDR3 has 14 amino acids. Germline V lookup: CDR1 LNHDA, CDR2 SQIVND (reference sequence). This CDR3 reads CASSIGGFFNGYTF. In DNA form, the CDR3 reads TGTGCCAGTAGTATTGGGGGCTTCTTTAATGGCTACACCTTC.

This chain links TRBV9 with TRBJ1-2, with a weak D call TRBD1 (5 bases). V was trimmed by 3 bases and J by 4 bases, leaving 19 bases between them. The CDR3 length is 16 residues. CDR1 SGDLS and CDR2 YYNGEE come from the germline V gene. CDR3 region: CASSADLQGSRYGYTF. The CDR3, as DNA: TGTGCCAGCAGCGCCGACCTTCAGGGTTCTCGCTATGGCTACACCTTC. The variable domain in full, with the rest retrieved from reference TRBV9 and TRBJ1-2, is DSGVTQTPKHLITATGQRVTLRCSPRSGDLSVYWYQQSLDQGLQFLIQYYNGEERAKGNILERFSAQQFPDLHSELNLSSLELGDSALYFCASSADLQGSRYGYTFGSGTRLTVV.

Only one count was recorded for this clone. In DNA form, the CDR3 reads TGTGCCAGCAGCGCGGGGACAGCCATACTCCTCAATCAGCCCCAGCATTTT. It is translated as CASSAGTAILLNQPQHF. The genes are TRBV7-2 and TRBJ1-5; 7 positions agree with TRBD1. The germline CDR1 and CDR2 sequences are SGHTA and FQGNSA. The ends lost 5 bases at V and 3 bases at J; junction bases unmatched: 13. The CDR3 has 17 residues. Full variable domain (rest looked up from reference TRBV7-2 and TRBJ1-5): GAGVSQSPSNKVTEKGKDVELRCDPISGHTALYWYRQSLGQGLEFLIYFQGNSAPDKSGLPSDRFSAERTGGSVSTLTIQRTQQEDSAVYLCASSAGTAILLNQPQHFGDGTRLSIL.

The rearrangement uses TRBV6-5 and TRBJ1-2; D is perhaps TRBD1 (5 bases). The germline CDR1 and CDR2 sequences are MNHEY and SVGAGI. The V end lost 5 bases, the J end lost 4 bases, and 17 bases lay between the germline ends. This CDR3 contains 15 residues. Written as DNA, the CDR3 is TGTGCCAGCAGTCCACGGGTGGGGCAGGGCTATGGCTACACCTTC. This encodes CASSPRVGQGYGYTF.

The chain joins TRBV18 to TRBJ1-1; 7 bases align to TRBD1. Germline V gene sequence: CDR1 KGHSH, CDR2 LQKENI. The CDR3 runs to 13 residues. J was trimmed by 5 bases and V by 8 bases; bases with no gene match: 8. CDR3 nucleotides: TGTGCCAGCACAAGGGGGCGCGATACTGAAGCTTTCTTT. Translation gives CASTRGRDTEAFF.

The CDR3 nucleotides read TGTGCCAGCAGCCCCGGGACAGGCTCTGGAAACACCATATATTTT. Amino acid sequence: CASSPGTGSGNTIYF. The V gene is TRBV6-5, the J gene TRBJ1-3, with 8 bases that match TRBD1. V shed 6 bases, J shed 0 bases, and the junction held 4 bases outside the gene matches. CDR1 MNHEY and CDR2 SVGAGI come from the germline V gene. This CDR3 is built from 15 residues.

The chain couples TRBV6-6 to TRBJ1-4, with D possibly being TRBD1 (6 bases). CDR1 is MNHNY, CDR2 SVGAGI, per germline (reference sequence). With 7 bases removed from V and 8 bases from J, the gap between germline ends came to 14 bases. The length of the CDR3 is 13 residues. CDR3 DNA sequence: TGTGCCAGCACCCTACAGGGTGGAGAAAAACTGTTTTTT. It is translated as CASTLQGGEKLFF.

This clone was seen a handful of times. The chain has TRBV6-2 or TRBV6-3 and TRBJ1-1; possibly TRBD1 for D (5 bases). The CDR3 runs to 16 residues. Between the trimmed V and J ends, which lost 5 bases and 3 bases, there was a span of 19 bases. The germline CDR1 and CDR2 sequences are MNHEY and SVGEGT. The CDR3 here is CASSGARQHHDTEAFF. Written as DNA, the CDR3 is TGTGCCAGCAGTGGAGCCCGACAGCACCACGACACTGAAGCTTTCTTT.

This CDR3 is CASSSGNAGADTQYF. The DNA of the CDR3 is TGTGCCAGCAGCTCAGGAAATGCCGGCGCAGATACGCAGTATTTT. The V call is TRBV7-2, the J call TRBJ2-3; the D is unclear. CDR1 and CDR2 (germline): SGHTA, FQGNSA. With 4 bases removed from V and 4 bases from J, the gap between germline ends came to 15 bases. CDR3 size: 15 residues. The full variable domain, in which reference TRBV7-2 and TRBJ2-3 provide the parts outside the CDR3, is GAGVSQSPSNKVTEKGKDVELRCDPISGHTALYWYRQSLGQGLEFLIYFQGNSAPDKSGLPSDRFSAERTGGSVSTLTIQRTQQEDSAVYLCASSSGNAGADTQYFGPGTRLTVL.

The V gene is TRBV5-4, the J gene TRBJ1-4; D uncertain. Trimming cost V 4 bases and J 8 bases, with 15 bases left between them. The CDR3 has 14 amino acids. Germline CDR1 SGHNT, CDR2 YYREEE (reference sequence). DNA of the CDR3: TGTGCCAGCAGCACACAGCCAATTCGGGAAAAACTGTTTTTT. It codes for CASSTQPIREKLFF.

This chain connects TRBV11-3 to TRBJ1-1; D perhaps matches TRBD1 (5 bases). CDR3 size: 14 residues. V was clipped by 3 bases and J by 6 bases, with 14 bases between them. Germline CDR1 and CDR2: SGHNT and YENEEA. The CDR3 DNA follows: TGTGCCAGCAGCTTTACCTCAGGGTCCTCTGAAGCTTTCTTT. Its protein product is CASSFTSGSSEAFF. Full variable domain (rest looked up from reference TRBV11-3 and TRBJ1-1): EAGVVQSPRYKIIEKKQPVAFWCNPISGHNTLYWYLQNLGQGPELLIRYENEEAVDDSQLPKDRFSAERLKGVDSTLKIQPAELGDSAVYLCASSFTSGSSEAFFGQGTRLTVV.

This chain connects TRBV5-4 to TRBJ2-7; TRBD2 agrees at 10 bases. Germline CDR1 reads SGHNT; CDR2 reads YYREEE (reference sequence). The CDR3 loop spans 17 amino acids. V shed 0 bases, J shed 2 bases, and the junction held 8 bases outside the gene matches. The CDR3 protein is CASSLVKLAGTPYEQYF. DNA of the CDR3: TGTGCCAGCAGCTTGGTCAAACTAGCGGGAACCCCCTACGAGCAGTACTTC.

This chain connects TRBV18 to TRBJ1-6; 9 nucleotides match TRBD1. This CDR3 has 15 residues. CDR1 and CDR2 from the germline V gene are KGHSH and LQKENI. V shed 3 bases, J shed 8 bases, and the junction held 5 bases outside the gene matches. CDR3 region: CASSPTDRGYSPLHF. In DNA form, the CDR3 reads TGTGCCAGCTCACCTACCGACAGGGGGTATTCACCCCTCCACTTT.

The chain is built from TRBV3-1 (or the pseudogene TRBV3-2) and TRBJ2-1; the match to TRBD2 covers 8 bases. This CDR3 is built from 15 residues. V gave up 5 bases and J gave up 0 bases; unmatched junction bases: 3. The germline CDR1 and CDR2 sequences are LGHDT and YNNKEL (reference sequence). CDR3 in DNA: TGTGCCAGCAGCGACGCGGGGGGCTCCTACAATGAGCAGTTCTTC. Amino acid sequence: CASSDAGGSYNEQFF.

The chain has TRBV5-8 and TRBJ1-6; D is possibly TRBD1 (6 bases). V shed 4 bases and J shed 10 bases, with 21 bases lying between them. The CDR3 has 16 residues. Germline V CDR1 and CDR2: SGHTS, YDEGEE. The DNA for the CDR3 is TGTGCCAGCAGCACCCCCCCTCCAGGGGCAGGATCACCCCTCCACTTT. Protein: CASSTPPPGAGSPLHF.

This clone showed up just once. The V gene is TRBV5-6, the J gene TRBJ1-2; TRBD1 matches at 7 bases. V was clipped by 5 bases and J by 4 bases; unmatched bases: 11. CDR1 and CDR2 (germline): SGHDT, YYEEEE. CDR3 length: 15 amino acids. CDR3 sequence reads: CASSWGRQGPYGYTF. The CDR3 region has the DNA TGTGCCAGCAGTTGGGGGAGACAGGGTCCCTATGGCTACACCTTC.

This chain connects TRBV28 to TRBJ1-1, with D perhaps TRBD1 (6 bases). The germline V and J ends were trimmed by 1 base and 6 bases, with 18 bases remaining between them. The CDR3 runs 16 residues. Germline CDR1 reads MDHEN; CDR2 reads SYDVKM. For the CDR3, the DNA is TGTGCCAGCAGTTTATTGGGGGCCACGTTTTCTGCTGAAGCTTTCTTT. This sequence encodes CASSLLGATFSAEAFF.